This T cell receptor beta chain came from a study of T cell clonality in common variable immunodeficiency. Whole-study findings and limits: Reportedly, TCR beta sequences from common variable immunodeficiency showed fewer deletions and N-nucleotide insertions.

Germline lookup yields CDR1 SQVTM and CDR2 ANQGSEA. CDR3 size: 14 residues. Unmatched junction bases numbered 4, after V lost 2 bases and J lost 4 bases. This clone appeared many times. Its target is not known. The read is 3 residues too short to cover the CDR3 end, so that end is filled in from the germline J gene. This table comes from immunoSEQ multiplex PCR, and its TCRdb copy is limited to in-frame clones, with some not included. Observed are about 28,000 clones, no singletons, with the top ten taking roughly 3.2%. The V and J genes are TRBV29-1 and TRBJ1-2; TRBD1 matches at 10 bases. The source of this sequence is a human donor with common variable immunodeficiency. The sample comprised peripheral blood mononuclear cells. The CDR3 sequence: CSVEMTGGSYGYTF. CDR3 bases read: TGCAGCGTTGAAATGACAGGGGGCAGCTATGGC.